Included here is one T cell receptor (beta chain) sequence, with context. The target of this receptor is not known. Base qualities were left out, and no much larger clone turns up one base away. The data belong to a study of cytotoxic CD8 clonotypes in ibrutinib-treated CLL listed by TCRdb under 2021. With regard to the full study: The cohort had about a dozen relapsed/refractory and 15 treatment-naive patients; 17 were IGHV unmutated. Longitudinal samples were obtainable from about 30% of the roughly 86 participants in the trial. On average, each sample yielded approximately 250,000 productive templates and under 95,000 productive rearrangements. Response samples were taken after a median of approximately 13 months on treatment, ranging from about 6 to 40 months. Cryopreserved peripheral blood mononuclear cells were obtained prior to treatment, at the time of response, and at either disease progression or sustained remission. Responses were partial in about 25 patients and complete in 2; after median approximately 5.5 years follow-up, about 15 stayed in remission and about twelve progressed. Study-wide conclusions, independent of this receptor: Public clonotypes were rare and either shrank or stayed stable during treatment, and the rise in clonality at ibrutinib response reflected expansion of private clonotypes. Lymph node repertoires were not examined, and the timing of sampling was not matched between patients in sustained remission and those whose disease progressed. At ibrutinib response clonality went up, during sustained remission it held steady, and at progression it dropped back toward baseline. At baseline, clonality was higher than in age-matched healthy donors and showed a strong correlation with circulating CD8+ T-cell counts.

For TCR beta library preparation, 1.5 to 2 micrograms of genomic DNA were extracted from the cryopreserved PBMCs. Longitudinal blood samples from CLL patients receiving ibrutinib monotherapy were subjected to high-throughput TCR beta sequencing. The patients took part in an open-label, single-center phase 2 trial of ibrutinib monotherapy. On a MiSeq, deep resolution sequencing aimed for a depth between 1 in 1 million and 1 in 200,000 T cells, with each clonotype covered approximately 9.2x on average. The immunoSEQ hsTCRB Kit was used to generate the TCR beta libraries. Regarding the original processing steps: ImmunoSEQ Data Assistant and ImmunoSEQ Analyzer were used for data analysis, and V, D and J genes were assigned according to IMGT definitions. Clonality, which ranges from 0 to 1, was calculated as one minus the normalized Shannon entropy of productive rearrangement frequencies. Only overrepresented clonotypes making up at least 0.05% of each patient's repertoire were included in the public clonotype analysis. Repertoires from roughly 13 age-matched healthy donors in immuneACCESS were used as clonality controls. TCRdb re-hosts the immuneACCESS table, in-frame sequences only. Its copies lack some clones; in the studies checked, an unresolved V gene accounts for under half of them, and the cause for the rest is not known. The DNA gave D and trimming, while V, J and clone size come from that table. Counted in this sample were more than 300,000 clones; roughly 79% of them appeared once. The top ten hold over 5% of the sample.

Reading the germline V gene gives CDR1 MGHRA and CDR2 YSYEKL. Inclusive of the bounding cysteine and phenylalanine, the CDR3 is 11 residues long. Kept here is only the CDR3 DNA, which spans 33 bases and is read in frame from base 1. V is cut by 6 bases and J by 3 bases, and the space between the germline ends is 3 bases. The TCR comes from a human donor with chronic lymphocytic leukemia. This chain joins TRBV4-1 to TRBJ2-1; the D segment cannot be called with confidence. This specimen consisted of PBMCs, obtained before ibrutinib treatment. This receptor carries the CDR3 CASSGYNEQFF. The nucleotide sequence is TGCGCCAGCAGTGGCTACAATGAGCAGTTCTTC.